This is a list of T cell receptor beta chains from one sample in a study of T cell changes during pregnancy in multiple sclerosis. Method: immunoSEQ multiplex PCR; TCRdb's copy keeps in-frame clones and lacks some. The sample carries about 73,000 clones, almost 90% recorded once. The specimen was peripheral blood, collected after pregnancy. These receptors all come from a female donor in good health, enrolled as a control in a pregnancy study. Each CDR3 is given with its conserved first and last residue. D genes are given only for firm matches. Some rows have no size entry. The others give once, few or many, or a class for an expanded clone.

few	TRBV6-5	15	TRBJ1-5	TRBD1	TGTGCCAGCAGCTCCGGGACAGGGTGGGAAAAGCCCCAGCATTTT	CASSSGTGWEKPQHF
once	TRBV27	14	TRBJ2-5	TRBD1	TGTGCCAGCAGTTTAGGGACAGGGGGTGAGACCCAGTACTTC	CASSLGTGGETQYF
NA	TRBV15	16	TRBJ2-2	TRBD2	TGTGCCACCAGCAGCCCCCGGGGGGGGCGCCCCGGGGAGCTGTTTTTT	CATSSPRGGRPGELFF
NA	TRBV9	16	TRBJ2-5	TRBD1	TGTGCCAGCAGCGTGGGGACAGGGCTCCGGGAAGAGACCCAGTACTTC	CASSVGTGLREETQYF
NA	TRBV29-1	13	TRBJ2-7	NA	TGCAGCGTCACCGTACAGGGCACGGAGGAGCAGTACTTC	CSVTVQGTEEQYF
NA	TRBV5-6	14	TRBJ1-6	TRBD1	TGTGCCAGCAGCCAGGACAGGGGAAATTCACCCCTCCACTTT	CASSQDRGNSPLHF
NA	TRBV2	14	TRBJ2-7	TRBD2	TGTGCCAGCAGAGGAGCGGGAGTGTCCTACGAGCAGTACTTC	CASRGAGVSYEQYF
once	TRBV5-1	13	TRBJ2-1	NA	TGCGCCAGCAGCCCTCAGGGGGGCAATGAGCAGTTCTTC	CASSPQGGNEQFF
NA	TRBV7-8	16	TRBJ1-5	TRBD1	TGTGCCAGCAGCCAATCGACAGGGGAACTCAATCAGCCCCAGCATTTT	CASSQSTGELNQPQHF
NA	TRBV6-1	16	TRBJ1-1	NA	TGTGCCAGCAGTGAAAGGTTAGGGAGAATGAACACTGAAGCTTTCTTT	CASSERLGRMNTEAFF
NA	TRBV30	12	TRBJ1-2	TRBD1	TGTGCAAGGGACAGCCGGAACTATGGCTACACCTTC	CARDSRNYGYTF
NA	TRBV2	14	TRBJ2-1	TRBD2	TGTGCCAGCAGTGCAGCGGGGGGGCATAGTGAGCAGTTCTTC	CASSAAGGHSEQFF
NA	TRBV4-1	13	TRBJ2-5	NA	TGCGCCAGCAGCCCCCCAGGGGCGGAGACCCAGTACTTC	CASSPPGAETQYF
NA	TRBV20-1	11	TRBJ2-7	NA	TGCAGTGCTTCGGGGGAGAACGAGCAGTACTTC	CSASGENEQYF
once	TRBV10-2	15	TRBJ2-1	TRBD2	TGCGCCAGCAGTATAGCGGGGAGCTCCTACAATGAGCAGTTCTTC	CASSIAGSSYNEQFF
many	TRBV30	13	TRBJ1-1	TRBD1	TGTGCCTGGAAGATACAGGGGAACCCTGAAGCTTTCTTT	CAWKIQGNPEAFF
NA	TRBV7-2	17	TRBJ2-1	NA	TGTGCCAGCAGCTTGCAGGGAGGCTCCAGCTCCTACAATGAGCAGTTCTTC	CASSLQGGSSSYNEQFF
NA	TRBV5-4	13	TRBJ1-2	NA	TGTGCCAGCAGCTTGGAACAGTACTATGGCTACACCTTC	CASSLEQYYGYTF
once	TRBV9	18	TRBJ2-1	TRBD2	TGTGCCAGCAGCGTAGAGATCGGGGTGGCGGGAGGGTACAATGAGCAGTTCTTC	CASSVEIGVAGGYNEQFF
NA	TRBV5-4	15	TRBJ2-5	NA	TGTGCCAGCAGCTTGGGGCAGGGGACCCAAGAGACCCAGTACTTC	CASSLGQGTQETQYF
once	TRBV2	13	TRBJ2-7	TRBD1	TGTGCCAGCTCCCCAGGGGGCTCCTACGAGCAGTACTTC	CASSPGGSYEQYF
NA	TRBV5-1	15	TRBJ1-2	TRBD1	TGCGCCAGCAGCCCCTCGTTACAGGGGAACTATGGCTACACCTTC	CASSPSLQGNYGYTF
NA	TRBV6-5	15	TRBJ2-2	TRBD1	TGTGCCAGCACCAAATTTAATACAGGGGGACGGGAGCTGTTTTTT	CASTKFNTGGRELFF
NA	TRBV6-5	15	TRBJ1-1	NA	TGTGCCAGCAGTTTATATAGGGGGATAAACACTGAAGCTTTCTTT	CASSLYRGINTEAFF
NA	TRBV6-6	16	TRBJ2-7	TRBD2	TGTGCCAGCAGTTACGGGGATCTAGCGGGACTCTACGAGCAGTACTTC	CASSYGDLAGLYEQYF
NA	TRBV5-1	14	TRBJ2-5	TRBD2	TGCGCCAGCAGCCCTAGCGGAGGGAGAGAGACCCAGTACTTC	CASSPSGGRETQYF
NA	TRBV27	17	TRBJ1-5	TRBD1	TGTGCCAGCAGCCTTAGGTCAGGGGGCAGGAGCAATCAGCCCCAGCATTTT	CASSLRSGGRSNQPQHF
NA	TRBV6-4	17	TRBJ1-3	NA	TGTGCCAGCAGTGGGTTAGGGGCCCCAAAGGCCGGAAACACCATATATTTT	CASSGLGAPKAGNTIYF
once	TRBV25-1	15	TRBJ1-1	NA	TGTGCCAGCAGTGAATGGGGGGAGATTGACACTGAAGCTTTCTTT	CASSEWGEIDTEAFF
NA	TRBV11-2	14	TRBJ2-4	NA	TGTGCCAGCAGCTTAGCCAGAGCCAAAAACATTCAGTACTTC	CASSLARAKNIQYF
NA	TRBV5-1	16	TRBJ2-2	NA	TGCGCCAGCAGCACCCGAATAGGGGCGAACACCGGGGAGCTGTTTTTT	CASSTRIGANTGELFF
NA	TRBV7-6	16	TRBJ2-7	TRBD1	TGTGCCAGCAGCTTGGCTACAGGGGAAATTGGCGGCGAGCAGTACTTC	CASSLATGEIGGEQYF
NA	TRBV4-1	15	TRBJ2-7	TRBD1	TGCGCCAGCAGCTACCGGGACAGGGAGTCCTACGAGCAGTACTTC	CASSYRDRESYEQYF
NA	TRBV6-5	16	TRBJ2-7	NA	TGTGCCAGCAGTTACTCGGTTAGCGGTAGCTCCTACGAGCAGTACTTC	CASSYSVSGSSYEQYF
NA	TRBV14	15	TRBJ2-5	TRBD2	TGTGCCAGCAGCCAAGGTAGCGGGGGAGTAGAGACCCAGTACTTC	CASSQGSGGVETQYF
NA	TRBV9	18	TRBJ1-1	TRBD1	TGTGCCAGCAGCGTACGGTTGGGGAAGGGGGCGAGTCCGGCTGAAGCTTTCTTT	CASSVRLGKGASPAEAFF
NA	TRBV7-9	17	TRBJ2-2	NA	TGTGCCAGCAGCCTAACCAGGCTAGCCTTGAACACCGGGGAGCTGTTTTTT	CASSLTRLALNTGELFF
NA	TRBV6-5	15	TRBJ1-3	NA	TGTGCCAGCAGTGCGGTCGACCGCTCTGGAAACACCATATATTTT	CASSAVDRSGNTIYF
NA	TRBV5-6	13	TRBJ1-5	NA	TGTGCCAGCAGCGTAGCGGTGAATCAGCCCCAGCATTTT	CASSVAVNQPQHF
once	TRBV5-1	15	TRBJ1-1	TRBD1	TGCGCCAGCAGCTTCGGGACAGATATGAACACTGAAGCTTTCTTT	CASSFGTDMNTEAFF
NA	TRBV15	16	TRBJ1-2	TRBD1	TGTGCCACCAGCAGGGAATTCGGACAGGGGGCTCAAGGCTACACCTTC	CATSREFGQGAQGYTF
NA	TRBV4-3	16	TRBJ2-7	TRBD2	TGCGCCAGCAGCCAAGATAGGGGGACTAGCGGGTACGAGCAGTACTTC	CASSQDRGTSGYEQYF
NA	TRBV7-6	13	TRBJ2-7	TRBD1	TGTGCCAGCAGCCGGGGACAGAACTACGAGCAGTACTTC	CASSRGQNYEQYF
NA	TRBV9	15	TRBJ1-1	NA	TGTGCCAGCAGCGTAGCCCGGACACCGAACACTGAAGCTTTCTTT	CASSVARTPNTEAFF
NA	TRBV6-5	14	TRBJ1-5	NA	TGTGCCAGCAGTCCCCGGGAGTTCAATCAGCCCCAGCATTTT	CASSPREFNQPQHF
NA	TRBV7-6	16	TRBJ2-1	TRBD2	TGTGCCAGCAGCACAAGGACTAGCGGGAGTTCGTATGAGCAGTTCTTC	CASSTRTSGSSYEQFF
once	TRBV23-1	17	TRBJ2-5	NA	TGCGCCAGCAGTCAATCCAGGGCCGGTATGTACCAAGAGACCCAGTACTTC	CASSQSRAGMYQETQYF
NA	TRBV12-5	14	TRBJ2-1	NA	TGTGCTAGTGGTTTCGGGAACTCCTACAATGAGCAGTTCTTC	CASGFGNSYNEQFF
NA	TRBV27	18	TRBJ2-1	NA	TGTGCCAGCAGGATCCTCCGAACCGGAGGGCCGTCCTACAATGAGCAGTTCTTC	CASRILRTGGPSYNEQFF
NA	TRBV9	16	TRBJ1-2	NA	TGTGCCAGCAGCGTAGAGTACAGAGCAACTAACTATGGCTACACCTTC	CASSVEYRATNYGYTF
NA	TRBV5-1	15	TRBJ1-1	TRBD1	TGCGCCAGCAGCTTGGGACAGGGCTATGACACTGAAGCTTTCTTT	CASSLGQGYDTEAFF
NA	TRBV29-1	12	TRBJ1-5	NA	TGCAGCGTTGGGGGGGAAGGTCAGCCCCAGCATTTT	CSVGGEGQPQHF
NA	TRBV29-1	14	TRBJ2-7	TRBD1	TGCAGCGCCCTCAGGGACAGGGGTGCCTACGAGCAGTACTTC	CSALRDRGAYEQYF
NA	TRBV5-6	12	TRBJ2-7	NA	TGTGCCAGCAGCTTCGGGTACTACGAGCAGTACTTC	CASSFGYYEQYF
NA	TRBV10-1	18	TRBJ2-2	NA	TGCGCCAGCAGTGAGACCCTCGGTGGCGGGGTGAACACCGGGGAGCTGTTTTTT	CASSETLGGGVNTGELFF
NA	TRBV5-6	14	TRBJ2-1	TRBD2	TGTGCCAGCAGCCGGGGGGGACTGGCCAATGAGCAGTTCTTC	CASSRGGLANEQFF
NA	TRBV11-3	13	TRBJ2-7	NA	TGTGCCAGCAGCTACAGAACCTCCTACGAGCAGTACTTC	CASSYRTSYEQYF
NA	TRBV7-2	16	TRBJ2-3	TRBD2	TGTGCCAGCAGCTTAGACTGGCGGGGGGGGGAAGATACGCAGTATTTT	CASSLDWRGGEDTQYF
NA	TRBV5-6	14	TRBJ2-5	NA	TGTGCCAGCACTATGGGGGCGGAGGTAGGAACCCAGTACTTC	CASTMGAEVGTQYF
NA	TRBV7-6	17	TRBJ1-3	NA	TGTGCCAGCAGCCCCGGGAGTGGGGCTATCTCTGGAAACACCATATATTTT	CASSPGSGAISGNTIYF